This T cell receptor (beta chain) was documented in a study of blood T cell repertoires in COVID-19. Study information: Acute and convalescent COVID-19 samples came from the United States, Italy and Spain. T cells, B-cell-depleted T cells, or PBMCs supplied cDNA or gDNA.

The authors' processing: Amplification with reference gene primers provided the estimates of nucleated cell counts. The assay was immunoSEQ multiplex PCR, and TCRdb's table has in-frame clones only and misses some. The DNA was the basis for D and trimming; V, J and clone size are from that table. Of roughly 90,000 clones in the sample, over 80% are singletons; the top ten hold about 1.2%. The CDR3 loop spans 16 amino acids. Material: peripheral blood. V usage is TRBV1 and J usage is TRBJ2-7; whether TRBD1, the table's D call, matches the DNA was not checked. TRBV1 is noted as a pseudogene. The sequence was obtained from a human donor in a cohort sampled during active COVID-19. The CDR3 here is CTSSQAVTGLSYEQYF. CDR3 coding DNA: TGCACCAGCAGCCAAGCCGTGACAGGCCTTTCCTACGAGCAGTACTTC.